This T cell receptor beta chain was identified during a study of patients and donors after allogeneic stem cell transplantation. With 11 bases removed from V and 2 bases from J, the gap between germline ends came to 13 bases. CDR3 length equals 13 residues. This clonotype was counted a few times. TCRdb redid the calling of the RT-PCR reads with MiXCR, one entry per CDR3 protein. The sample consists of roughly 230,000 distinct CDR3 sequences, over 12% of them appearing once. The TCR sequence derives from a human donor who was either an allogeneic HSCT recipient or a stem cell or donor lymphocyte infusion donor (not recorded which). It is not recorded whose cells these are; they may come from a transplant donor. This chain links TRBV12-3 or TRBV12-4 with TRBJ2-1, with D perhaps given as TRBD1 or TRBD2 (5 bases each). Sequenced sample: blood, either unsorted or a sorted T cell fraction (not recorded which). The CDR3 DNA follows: TGTGCCTCCGGTGGGGGACCCTACAATGAGCAGTTCTTC. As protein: CASGGGPYNEQFF.